Reported below is one TCR beta chain. Its antigen is not known. This record comes from a study of CD8 T cells in ankylosing spondylitis. Library preparation for TCR beta used quantitative 5'-RACE with molecular barcodes. TCRdb re-called the 5' RACE reads through MiXCR, storing one row per CDR3 protein. Of 250,000 to 350,000 distinct CDR3 sequences listed, 8% were seen once; the top ten hold roughly 15%. Study outcomes and limitations: Reportedly, disease-linked clones are significantly enriched in ankylosing spondylitis patients' matched synovial fluid. One TCR beta motif, made up of roughly eight highly homologous variants, appeared characteristic of ankylosing spondylitis blood.

CDR1 and CDR2 from the germline V gene are SGHDN and FVKESK. Trimming pared 0 bases from V and 3 bases from J, leaving 11 bases between. The CDR3 totals 15 residues. Sequenced input: blood, either unsorted or a sorted T cell fraction (not recorded which). The TCR sequence derives from a male donor with ankylosing spondylitis. The rearrangement uses TRBV14 and TRBJ1-2; no clear D. The CDR3 loop is CASSQDLSPHYGYTF. DNA for the CDR3: TGTGCCAGCAGCCAAGATCTAAGTCCCCACTATGGCTACACCTTC.